This TCR beta chain was documented in a study of shared clonotypes between healthy human individuals. The table came from immunoSEQ multiplex PCR; TCRdb's copy has only in-frame clones and leaves some out. The sample carries 2 million to 2.5 million clones, under 97% recorded once. This CDR3 has 17 amino acids. Germline loops: CDR1 LGHNA, CDR2 YNFKEQ. The V gene end was trimmed by 4 bases and the J gene end by 1 base; junction bases not matched to a gene: 8. The chain is built from TRBV4-2 and TRBJ1-5; 9 bases are shared with TRBD1. This TCR came from a young man in good health. Sequenced material: naive CD4+ T cells sorted from blood. Sample subset: CD45RA+ positively selected. CDR3 DNA: TGTGCCAGCAGCCTTGGGACAGGGAAGTCAAGCAATCAGCCCCAGCATTTT. This codes for CASSLGTGKSSNQPQHF.